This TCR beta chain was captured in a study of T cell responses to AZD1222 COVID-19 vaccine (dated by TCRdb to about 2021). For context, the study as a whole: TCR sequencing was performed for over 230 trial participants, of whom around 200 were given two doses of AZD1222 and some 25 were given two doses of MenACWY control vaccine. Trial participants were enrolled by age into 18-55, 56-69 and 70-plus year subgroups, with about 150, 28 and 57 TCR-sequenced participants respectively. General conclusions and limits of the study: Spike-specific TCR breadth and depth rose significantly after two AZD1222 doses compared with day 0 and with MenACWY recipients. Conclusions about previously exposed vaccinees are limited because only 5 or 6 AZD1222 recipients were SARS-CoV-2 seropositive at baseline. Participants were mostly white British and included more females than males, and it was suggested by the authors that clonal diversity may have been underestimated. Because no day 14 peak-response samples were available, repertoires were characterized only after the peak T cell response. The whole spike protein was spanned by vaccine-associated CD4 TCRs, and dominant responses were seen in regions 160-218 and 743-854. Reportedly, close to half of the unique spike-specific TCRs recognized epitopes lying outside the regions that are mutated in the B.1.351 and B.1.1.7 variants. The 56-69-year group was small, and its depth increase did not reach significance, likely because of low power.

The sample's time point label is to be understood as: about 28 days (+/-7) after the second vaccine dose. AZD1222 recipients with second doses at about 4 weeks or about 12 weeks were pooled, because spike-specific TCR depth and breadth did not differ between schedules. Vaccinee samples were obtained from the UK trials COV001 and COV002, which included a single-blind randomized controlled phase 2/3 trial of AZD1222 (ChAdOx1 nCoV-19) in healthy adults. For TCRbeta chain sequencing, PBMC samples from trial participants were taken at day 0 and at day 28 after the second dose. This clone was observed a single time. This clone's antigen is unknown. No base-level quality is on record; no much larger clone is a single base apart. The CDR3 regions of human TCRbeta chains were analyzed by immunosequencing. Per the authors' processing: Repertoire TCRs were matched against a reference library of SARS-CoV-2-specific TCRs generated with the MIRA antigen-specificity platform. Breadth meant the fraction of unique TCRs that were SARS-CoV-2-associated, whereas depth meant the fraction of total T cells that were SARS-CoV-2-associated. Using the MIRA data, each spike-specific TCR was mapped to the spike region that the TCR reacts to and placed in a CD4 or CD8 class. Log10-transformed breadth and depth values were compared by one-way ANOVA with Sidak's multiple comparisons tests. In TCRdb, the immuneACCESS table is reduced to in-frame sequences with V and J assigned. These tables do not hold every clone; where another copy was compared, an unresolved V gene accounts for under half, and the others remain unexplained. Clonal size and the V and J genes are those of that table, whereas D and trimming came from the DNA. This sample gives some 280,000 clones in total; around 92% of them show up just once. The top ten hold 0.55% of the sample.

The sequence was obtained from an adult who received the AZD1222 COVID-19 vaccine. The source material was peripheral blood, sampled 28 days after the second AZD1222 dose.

The nucleotide sequence reads as follows: TGTGCCAGCAGCTCAAAGACAATGGGGGGCAGATATCAGCCCCAGCATTTT. It codes for CASSSKTMGGRYQPQHF. The rearranged chain carries TRBV14 and TRBJ1-5; the D segment could be TRBD1, given 6 matching bases. CDR1 and CDR2, looked up from the germline V gene, are SGHDN and FVKESK. Including cysteine and phenylalanine, the CDR3 has 17 amino acids. CDR3 DNA is the only sequence kept; it has 51 bases, read in frame from the first base. Deletion took 5 bases off V and 5 bases off J, with a span of 22 bases between the germline ends.